This T cell receptor beta chain was sequenced in a study of shared clonotypes between healthy human individuals. In the original processing: Junction-only sequences produced by ImmunoSEQ had no quality scores, so filtering differed. Assay used: immunoSEQ multiplex PCR; TCRdb lists only in-frame clones, some missing. That table gives V, J and clone size, and the DNA gave D and trimming. The sample lists 800,000 to 1,200,000 clones; 70% to 80% were seen once. Germline V gene sequence: CDR1 SGHRS, CDR2 YFSETQ. V dropped 3 bases and J dropped 2 bases, with 11 bases sitting between them. This CDR3 is 14 amino acids long. Healthy HIV-negative adults without recent acute infections or vaccinations served as donors. Each sample came from a Caucasian adult donor living in Nashville, Tennessee. Subsets obtained from CD4+ cells comprised CD45RA+ naive and CD45RA-negative memory cells. This clone has a handful of counts.

The rearrangement uses TRBV5-1 and TRBJ1-1; D uncertain. This clonotype was sampled from a man aged 18 to 35 in good health. Some clones in this sample may be carry-over from other donors' samples. Sequencing input: memory CD4+ T cells from PBMCs. Subset given: CD45RA-negative fraction. CDR3 sequence: CASSSGEPNTEAFF. The DNA for the CDR3 is TGCGCCAGCAGCTCCGGAGAACCAAACACTGAAGCTTTCTTT.